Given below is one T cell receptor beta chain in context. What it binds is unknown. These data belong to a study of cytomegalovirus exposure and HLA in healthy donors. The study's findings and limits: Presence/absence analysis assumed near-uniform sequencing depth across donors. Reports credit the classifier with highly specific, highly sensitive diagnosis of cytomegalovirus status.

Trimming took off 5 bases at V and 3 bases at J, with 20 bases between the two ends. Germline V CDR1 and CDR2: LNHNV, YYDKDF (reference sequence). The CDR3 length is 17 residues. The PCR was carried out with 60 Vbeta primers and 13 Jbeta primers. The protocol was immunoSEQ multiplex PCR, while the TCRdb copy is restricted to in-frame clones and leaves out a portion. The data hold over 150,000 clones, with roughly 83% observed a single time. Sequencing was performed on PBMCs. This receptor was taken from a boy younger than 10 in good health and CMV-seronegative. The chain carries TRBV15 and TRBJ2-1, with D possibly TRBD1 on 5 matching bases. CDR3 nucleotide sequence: TGTGCCACCAGCTTCCGGCTTTTCCAAAGGGGCTACAATGAGCAGTTCTTC. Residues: CATSFRLFQRGYNEQFF. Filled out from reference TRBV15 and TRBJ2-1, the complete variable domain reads DAMVIQNPRYQVTQFGKPVTLSCSQTLNHNVMYWYQQKSSQAPKLLFHYYDKDFNNEADTPDNFQSRRPNTSFCFLDIRSPGLGDTAMYLCATSFRLFQRGYNEQFFGPGTRLTVL.